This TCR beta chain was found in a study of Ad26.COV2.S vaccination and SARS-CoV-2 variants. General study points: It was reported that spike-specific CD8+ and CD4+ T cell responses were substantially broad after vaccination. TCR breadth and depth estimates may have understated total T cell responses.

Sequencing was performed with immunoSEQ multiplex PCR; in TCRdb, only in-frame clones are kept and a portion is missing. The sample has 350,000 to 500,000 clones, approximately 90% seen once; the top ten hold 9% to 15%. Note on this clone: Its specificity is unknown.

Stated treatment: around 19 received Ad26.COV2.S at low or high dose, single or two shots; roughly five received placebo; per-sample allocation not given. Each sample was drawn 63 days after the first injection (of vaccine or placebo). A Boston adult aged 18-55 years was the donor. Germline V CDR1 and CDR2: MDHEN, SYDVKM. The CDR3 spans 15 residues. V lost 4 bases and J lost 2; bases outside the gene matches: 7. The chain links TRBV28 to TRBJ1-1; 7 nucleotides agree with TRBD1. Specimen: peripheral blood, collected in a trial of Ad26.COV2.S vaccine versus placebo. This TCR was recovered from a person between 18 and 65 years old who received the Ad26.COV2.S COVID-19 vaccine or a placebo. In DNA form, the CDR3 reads TGTGCCAGCAGTTCCCGACAGGGCCGCAACACTGAAGCTTTCTTT. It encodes CASSSRQGRNTEAFF.